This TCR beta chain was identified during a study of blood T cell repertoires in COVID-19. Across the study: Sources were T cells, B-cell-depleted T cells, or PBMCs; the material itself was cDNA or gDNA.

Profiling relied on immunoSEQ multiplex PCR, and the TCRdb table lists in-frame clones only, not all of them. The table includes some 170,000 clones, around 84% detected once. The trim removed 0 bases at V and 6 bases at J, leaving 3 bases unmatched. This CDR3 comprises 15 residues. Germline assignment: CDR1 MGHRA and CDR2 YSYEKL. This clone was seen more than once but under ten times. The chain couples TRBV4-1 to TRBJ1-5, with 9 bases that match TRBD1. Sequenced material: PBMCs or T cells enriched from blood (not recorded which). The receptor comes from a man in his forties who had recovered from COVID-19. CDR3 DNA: TGCGCCAGCAGCCAAGATACAGGGGGCGGTCAGCCCCAGCATTTT. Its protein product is CASSQDTGGGQPQHF.